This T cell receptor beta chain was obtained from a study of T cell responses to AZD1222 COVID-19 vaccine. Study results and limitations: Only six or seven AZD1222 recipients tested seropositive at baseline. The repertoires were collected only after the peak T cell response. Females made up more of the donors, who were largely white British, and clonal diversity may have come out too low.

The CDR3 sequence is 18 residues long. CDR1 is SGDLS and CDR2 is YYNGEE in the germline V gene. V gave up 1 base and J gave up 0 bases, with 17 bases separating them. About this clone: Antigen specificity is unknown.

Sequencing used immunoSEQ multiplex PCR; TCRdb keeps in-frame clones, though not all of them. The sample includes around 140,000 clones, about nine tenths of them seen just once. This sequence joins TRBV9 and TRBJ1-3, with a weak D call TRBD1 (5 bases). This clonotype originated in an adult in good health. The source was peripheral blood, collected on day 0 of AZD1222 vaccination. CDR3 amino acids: CASSVTLGRDLSGNTIYF. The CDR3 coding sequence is TGTGCCAGCAGCGTAACCCTCGGACGGGACCTCTCTGGAAACACCATATATTTT.